This entry concerns a single T cell receptor beta chain. This sample was included in a study of monozygotic twins with inflammatory bowel disease. TCRdb reprocessed the 5' RACE reads and reports one entry per CDR3 protein, with no DNA. The sample table includes around 450,000 distinct CDR3 sequences. Sequenced input: blood. This TCR was recovered from a human donor with ulcerative colitis or Crohn's disease, or a healthy co-twin of an affected twin (not recorded which).

CDR3 protein: CSARTGGPYEQYF. The rearrangement joins TRBV29-1 to TRBJ2-7; the D call of TRBD1 rests on TCRdb alone, since no DNA is present to check it. Per the germline V gene, CDR1 is SQVTM and CDR2 is ANQGSEA. The length of the CDR3 is 13 residues.